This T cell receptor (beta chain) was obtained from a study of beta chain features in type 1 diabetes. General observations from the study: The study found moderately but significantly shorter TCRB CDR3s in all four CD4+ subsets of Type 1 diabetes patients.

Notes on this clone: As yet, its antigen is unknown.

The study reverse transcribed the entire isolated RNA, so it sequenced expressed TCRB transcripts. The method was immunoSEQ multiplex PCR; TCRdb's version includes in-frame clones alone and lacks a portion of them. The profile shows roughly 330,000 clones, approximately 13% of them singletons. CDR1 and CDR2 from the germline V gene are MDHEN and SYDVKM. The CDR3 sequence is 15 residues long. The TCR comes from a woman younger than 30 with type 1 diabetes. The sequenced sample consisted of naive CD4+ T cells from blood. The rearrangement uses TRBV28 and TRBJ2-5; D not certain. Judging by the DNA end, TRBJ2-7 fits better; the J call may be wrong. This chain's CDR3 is CASSPPPPGFYEQYF. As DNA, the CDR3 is TGTGCCAGCAGTCCACCCCCCCCCGGGTTCTACGAGCAGTACTTC.